Following are 22 T cell receptor beta chains from one sample sequenced in a study of blood T cell repertoires in COVID-19. Using immunoSEQ multiplex PCR, the repertoire was profiled, and TCRdb retains in-frame clones only, with some absent. The sample comprises roughly 79,000 clones, 80% to 85% of which are singletons, and 3.5% rests with the top ten. The sample consisted of peripheral blood. The source is a man aged 50 to 59 with acute or convalescent COVID-19.

This clone was observed a handful of times. This chain connects TRBV11-3 to TRBJ1-2, with 9 nucleotides matching TRBD1. V was clipped by 0 bases and J by 6 bases; unmatched bases: 5. This CDR3 contains 15 residues. Germline CDR1 is SGHNT and CDR2 is YENEEA. CDR3 residues: CASSLEVGDRDGYTF. The CDR3 DNA follows: TGTGCCAGCAGCTTAGAGGTTGGGGACAGGGATGGCTACACCTTC.

The chain couples TRBV19 to TRBJ2-4, with D perhaps matching TRBD1 (5 bases). The ends were cut back, 3 bases at V and 3 bases at J, with 12 bases in the middle. Per germline, CDR1 LNHDA and CDR2 SQIVND (reference sequence). The CDR3 runs to 15 residues. The CDR3 spells CASSIPDRIKNIQYF. CDR3 coding DNA: TGTGCCAGTAGTATCCCTGACAGAATCAAAAACATTCAGTACTTC.

The J gene is TRBJ1-1, the V gene TRBV12-3 or TRBV12-4; D is uncertain. Trimming stripped 3 bases from V and 6 bases from J, with 11 bases between. The CDR3 covers 13 residues. CDR3 in amino acids: CASSFGGRAEAFF. CDR3 DNA sequence: TGTGCCAGCAGTTTCGGTGGGAGGGCTGAAGCTTTCTTT.

The rearrangement links TRBV10-3 to TRBJ1-5; 7 bases agree with TRBD1. With 7 bases clipped from V and 4 bases from J, the junction kept 4 bases outside the gene matches. The CDR3 length is 13 residues. Germline CDR1 is ENHRY and CDR2 is SYGVKD. The CDR3, as DNA: TGTGCCATCACTACAGGGGCTAATCAGCCCCAGCATTTT. Amino acid sequence: CAITTGANQPQHF.

This clone was counted a single time. This rearrangement joins TRBV19 to TRBJ2-1, with a possible D match to TRBD2 (6 bases). Germline V gives CDR1 LNHDA, CDR2 SQIVND (reference sequence). V lost 6 bases, J lost 4 bases, and 10 bases lay in between. The CDR3 runs 13 residues. CDR3 sequence: CASRSGVYNEQFF. The CDR3 DNA sequence: TGTGCCAGTAGGTCGGGGGTTTACAATGAGCAGTTCTTC.

V gene TRBV7-8 combines with J gene TRBJ1-3; D remains ambiguous. Trimming stripped 2 bases from V and 1 base from J, with 12 bases between. This CDR3 region has 16 residues. The V gene's germline CDR1 is SGHVS and CDR2 FQNEAQ. The CDR3 DNA sequence: TGTGCCAGCAGCTTACTGCAGGTCCCGTCTGGAAACACCATATATTTT. This translates into CASSLLQVPSGNTIYF.

The chain combines TRBV18 with TRBJ2-1; TRBD2 agrees at 8 bases. J lost 0 bases, V lost 8 bases, and 9 bases had no gene match. Germline CDR1 is KGHSH and CDR2 is LQKENI. This CDR3 is 16 amino acids long. Here the CDR3 DNA reads TGTGCCAGCAAAGGAGGACTAGCAGACTCCTACAATGAGCAGTTCTTC. This gives the protein CASKGGLADSYNEQFF.

The chain employs TRBV30 and TRBJ2-1; TRBD1 aligns across 9 bases. J lost 4 bases, V lost 7 bases, and 8 bases had no gene match. Per the germline V gene, CDR1 is GTSNPN and CDR2 is SVGIG (reference sequence). The CDR3 extends over 14 amino acids. CDR3 sequence (DNA): TGTGCCTCTATAACCGGGACAGGGTACAATGAGCAGTTCTTC. This gives the protein CASITGTGYNEQFF.

V usage is TRBV5-8 and J usage is TRBJ1-2, with TRBD1 matching over 8 bases. The CDR3 runs to 14 residues. Trimming cost V 3 bases and J 4 bases; bases outside gene matches: 5. The V gene's germline CDR1 is SGHTS and CDR2 YDEGEE. The DNA for the CDR3 is TGTGCCAGCAGCTCCCTGACAGGGGTCTATGGCTACACCTTC. Its protein is CASSSLTGVYGYTF. Complete variable domain (other parts from reference TRBV5-8 and TRBJ1-2): EAGVTQSPTHLIKTRGQQATLRCSPISGHTSVYWYQQALGLGLQFLLWYDEGEERNRGNFPPRFSGRQFPNYSSELNVNALELEDSALYLCASSSLTGVYGYTFGSGTRLTVV.

The V gene is TRBV7-2, the J gene TRBJ1-2, with a possible D match to TRBD1 (6 bases). V was cut by 2 bases and J by 6 bases, with 10 bases left in between. There are 13 residues in the CDR3. Germline V CDR1 and CDR2: SGHTA, FQGNSA. The CDR3 coding sequence is TGTGCCAGCAGCTTACCTGGGGGCGATGGCTACACCTTC. This translates into CASSLPGGDGYTF.

This clone has only a few counts. The chain has TRBV7-3 and TRBJ1-2, with 9 bases lining up with TRBD1. CDR1 is SGHTA and CDR2 is FQGTGA in the germline V gene. CDR3 size: 15 residues. The J segment lost 8 bases and the V segment lost 5 bases, leaving 12 bases of the junction unmatched. CDR3 in DNA: TGTGCCAGCAGCGTGTCTACAGGGGGCGAAACGGGCTACACCTTC. This gives the protein CASSVSTGGETGYTF.

This chain uses TRBV2 with TRBJ2-7, with D perhaps TRBD1 (6 bases). The ends were cut back, 6 bases at V and 4 bases at J, with 16 bases in the middle. In germline, CDR1 is SNHLY, CDR2 FYNNEI. This CDR3 spans 14 amino acids. CDR3: CASSPPGQGYEQYF. The CDR3 nucleotides are TGTGCCAGCAGCCCCCCGGGACAAGGATACGAGCAGTACTTC.

V usage is TRBV7-2 and J usage is TRBJ1-1; D perhaps matches TRBD1 (5 bases). The germline CDR1 and CDR2 sequences are SGHTA and FQGNSA. V was shortened by 1 base and J by 1 base, with 7 bases between the two germline ends. The CDR3 is 14 amino acids. In DNA, the CDR3 is TGTGCCAGCAGCTTAGTAGGGGCGAACACTGAAGCTTTCTTT. Protein sequence: CASSLVGANTEAFF.

The gene calls are TRBV2 and TRBJ2-4; TRBD1 might be the D (6 bases). Per the germline V gene, CDR1 is SNHLY and CDR2 is FYNNEI. The germline V and J ends were trimmed by 10 bases and 6 bases, with 22 bases remaining between them. This CDR3 is built from 15 residues. CDR3 DNA: TGTGCCACCCAGAGGGGGACGGGTTTGGGAAACATTCAGTACTTC. Protein: CATQRGTGLGNIQYF. Supplemented by reference TRBV2 and TRBJ2-4, the full variable domain reads EPEVTQTPSHQVTQMGQEVILRCVPISNHLYFYWYRQILGQKVEFLVSFYNNEISEKSEIFDDQFSVERPDGSNFTLKIRSTKLEDSAMYFCATQRGTGLGNIQYFGAGTRLSVL.

This clone turned up a few times. V gene TRBV9 combines with J gene TRBJ1-3; no clear D gene. This CDR3 has 14 amino acids. Germline V CDR1 and CDR2: SGDLS, YYNGEE. V dropped 6 bases and J dropped 2 bases, with 12 bases sitting between them. The CDR3 reads CASTAEAPGNTIYF. The CDR3 DNA reads as TGTGCCAGCACAGCGGAAGCCCCTGGAAACACCATATATTTT.

The chain recombines TRBV15 with TRBJ2-1, with a possible D match to TRBD1 (6 bases). The CDR3 is 17 amino acids. Germline values: CDR1 LNHNV, CDR2 YYDKDF (reference sequence). Trimming left V 0 bases short and J 0 bases short, with 12 bases between. The CDR3 loop reads CATSRELDRSSYNEQFF. The CDR3 region has the DNA TGTGCCACCAGCAGAGAACTAGACAGGAGCTCCTACAATGAGCAGTTCTTC. Variable domain in full (rest from reference TRBV15 and TRBJ2-1): DAMVIQNPRYQVTQFGKPVTLSCSQTLNHNVMYWYQQKSSQAPKLLFHYYDKDFNNEADTPDNFQSRRPNTSFCFLDIRSPGLGDTAMYLCATSRELDRSSYNEQFFGPGTRLTVL.

This clone has only a few counts. The chain employs TRBV30 and TRBJ1-2; 9 bases line up with TRBD1. Germline V gene data show CDR1 as GTSNPN and CDR2 as SVGIG (reference sequence). The CDR3 runs 13 residues. V shed 2 bases, J shed 6 bases, and the junction held 4 bases outside the gene matches. CDR3 sequence (DNA): TGTGCCTGGAGTCGACAGGGGGTTGATGGCTACACCTTC. Translation: CAWSRQGVDGYTF.

In this sample, this clone turned up a few times. The rearrangement joins TRBV23-1 to TRBJ1-1; D call uncertain. TRBV23-1 is treated as an ORF (open reading frame) with a function not yet certain. The CDR3 has 16 residues. Trimming stripped 1 base from V and 5 bases from J, with 17 bases between. The CDR3 DNA reads TGCGCCAGCAGTCAATGGCCGTTGTTACCAAAGACTGAAGCTTTCTTT. The encoded protein is CASSQWPLLPKTEAFF.

The chain joins TRBV4-1 to TRBJ1-2; D is uncertain. V shed 1 base and J shed 8 bases, with 14 bases lying between them. From germline, CDR1 is MGHRA and CDR2 YSYEKL. This CDR3 has 14 residues. The CDR3 is CASSQGAWEYGYTF. CDR3 in DNA: TGCGCCAGCAGCCAAGGGGCTTGGGAGTACGGCTACACCTTC.

The rearrangement joins TRBV4-2 to TRBJ2-6; TRBD1 aligns across 7 bases. Germline V CDR1 and CDR2: LGHNA, YNFKEQ. V was clipped by 1 base and J by 4 bases; unmatched bases: 7. The CDR3 loop spans 17 amino acids. CDR3 residues: CASSQGQGLLGANVLTF. In nucleotides, the CDR3 is TGTGCCAGCAGCCAAGGACAGGGTTTGTTAGGGGCCAACGTCCTGACTTTC.

The chain uses TRBV2 and TRBJ2-7, with 13 bases fitting TRBD2. Germline CDR1 reads SNHLY; CDR2 reads FYNNEI. The junction had 6 bases not matched to a gene; V was cut back by 2 bases and J by 5 bases. The CDR3 runs 16 residues. CDR3 bases: TGTGCCAGCAGTGAAAGACTAGCGGGGGGTGGGGACGAGCAGTACTTC. It encodes CASSERLAGGGDEQYF.

The V and J genes are TRBV27 and TRBJ1-1; D remains unclear. There are 13 residues in the CDR3. The V end lost 0 bases, the J end lost 4 bases, and 6 bases lay between the germline ends. Germline loops: CDR1 MNHEY, CDR2 SMNVEV (reference sequence). CDR3: CASSLSEGTEAFF. The DNA for the CDR3 is TGTGCCAGCAGTTTATCGGAGGGCACTGAAGCTTTCTTT.